The 32 T cell receptor beta chains in this list originate from one sample, sequenced in a study of blood T cell repertoires in COVID-19. The repertoire was sequenced with immunoSEQ multiplex PCR; TCRdb's copy has only in-frame clones and lacks some. Here the sample spans about 240,000 clones, approximately 90% being singletons. The specimen sequenced was peripheral blood. These receptors originate from a man in his sixties who had recovered from COVID-19.

The V gene is TRBV18, the J gene TRBJ1-1; 7 bases are a match to TRBD1. Germline CDR1 reads KGHSH; CDR2 reads LQKENI. The CDR3 is made up of 10 amino acids. V shed 6 bases, J shed 8 bases, and the junction held 0 bases outside the gene matches. The CDR3: CASSGQEAFF. CDR3 in DNA: TGTGCCAGCTCGGGACAGGAAGCTTTCTTT. Based on the CDR3 plus reference TRBV18 and TRBJ1-1, the full variable domain is NAGVMQNPRHLVRRRGQEARLRCSPMKGHSHVYWYRQLPEEGLKFMVYLQKENIIDESGMPKERFSAEFPKEGPSILRIQQVVRGDSAAYFCASSGQEAFFGQGTRLTVV.

The rearrangement links TRBV24-1 to TRBJ2-4, with 11 nucleotides matching TRBD1. Germline CDR1 and CDR2: KGHDR and SFDVKD. The CDR3 has 16 amino acids. Trimming at V came to 4 bases and at J to 3 bases, leaving 4 bases not matched to a gene. The CDR3 nucleotides read TGTGCCACCAGTGAATCTGGGACAGGGGGCAAAAACATTCAGTACTTC. Residues: CATSESGTGGKNIQYF.

V is TRBV18 and J is TRBJ2-3; 8 bases align to TRBD1. CDR1 and CDR2 (germline): KGHSH, LQKENI. The CDR3 loop spans 15 amino acids. V shed 4 bases and J 6 bases; nucleotides not matched to a gene: 9. The CDR3 nucleotides read TGTGCCAGCTCACGCCTCAGGGGGCCGGCGGATACGCAGTATTTT. Protein: CASSRLRGPADTQYF.

The CDR3 loop reads CASSDHRGPPEAFF. The CDR3 coding sequence is TGCGCCAGCAGCGACCACAGGGGGCCGCCTGAAGCTTTCTTT. J is TRBJ1-1 and V is TRBV5-1; 9 nucleotides align to TRBD1. V was pared by 4 bases and J by 6 bases, with 7 bases of the junction left unmatched. Germline V gene sequence: CDR1 SGHRS, CDR2 YFSETQ. This CDR3 contains 14 residues.

The chain joins TRBV19 to TRBJ1-1, with D tentatively TRBD1 (6 bases). CDR3 length: 15 amino acids. Germline V lookup: CDR1 LNHDA, CDR2 SQIVND (reference sequence). V lost 3 bases, J lost 3 bases, and 14 bases lay in between. CDR3 amino acids: CASSMNGGPYTEAFF. DNA for the CDR3: TGTGCCAGTAGTATGAACGGGGGGCCGTACACTGAAGCTTTCTTT. Filled out from reference TRBV19 and TRBJ1-1, the complete variable domain reads DGGITQSPKYLFRKEGQNVTLSCEQNLNHDAMYWYRQDPGQGLRLIYYSQIVNDFQKGDIAEGYSVSREKKESFPLTVTSAQKNPTAFYLCASSMNGGPYTEAFFGQGTRLTVV.

The V call is TRBV4-1, the J call TRBJ1-1; 8 bases are shared with TRBD1. CDR3 length: 14 residues. V lost 2 bases, J lost 7 bases, and 6 bases stayed unmatched. Germline-derived CDR1 and CDR2 are MGHRA and YSYEKL. CDR3 in amino acids: CASSQRTGPGEAFF. CDR3 sequence (DNA): TGCGCCAGCAGCCAAAGGACAGGGCCCGGTGAAGCTTTCTTT.

The gene calls are TRBV10-3 and TRBJ1-1, with no clear D. V was trimmed by 0 bases and J by 10 bases, leaving 18 bases between them. The CDR3 runs to 15 residues. CDR1 ENHRY and CDR2 SYGVKD come from the germline V gene. The CDR3 loop reads CAISESKWVSEGAFF. The CDR3 DNA sequence: TGTGCCATCAGTGAGTCGAAATGGGTAAGCGAAGGAGCTTTCTTT.

The gene calls are TRBV9 and TRBJ1-1; 11 bases align to TRBD1. The V and J ends lost 3 bases and 5 bases, in that order; junction bases with no gene match: 3. CDR1 and CDR2 (germline): SGDLS, YYNGEE. The length of the CDR3 is 14 residues. The CDR3 region has the DNA TGTGCCAGCAGCGCCGGGACAGGGGGGACTGAAGCTTTCTTT. This translates into CASSAGTGGTEAFF.

The chain couples TRBV10-3 to TRBJ1-1; D is undetermined. V lost 2 bases, J lost 1 base, and 8 bases lay in between. The length of the CDR3 is 14 residues. Germline CDR1 is ENHRY and CDR2 is SYGVKD. The CDR3 region has the DNA TGTGCCATCAGTGAGAGGAGTGAGAACACTGAAGCTTTCTTT. Translated: CAISERSENTEAFF.

The rearrangement joins TRBV5-5 to TRBJ1-3; perhaps TRBD1 as D (5 bases). V lost 3 bases to trimming and J lost 2 bases, with 12 bases between them. From germline, CDR1 is SGHKS and CDR2 YYEKEE (reference sequence). This CDR3 is built from 15 residues. CDR3 in DNA: TGTGCCAGCAGCTCCCGACAGCTACCTGGAAACACCATATATTTT. Amino acids: CASSSRQLPGNTIYF.

This clone showed up just a few times. DNA of the CDR3: TGCGCCAGCAGCTTGGGGATTAGCGGAATAGAGACCCAGTACTTC. Its translation is CASSLGISGIETQYF. This chain links TRBV5-1 with TRBJ2-5; TRBD2 is a possible D gene (6 bases). Trimming shortened V by 0 bases and J by 4 bases, and 13 bases separated the two germline ends. The CDR3 is made up of 15 amino acids. Germline lookup yields CDR1 SGHRS and CDR2 YFSETQ.

The chain is built from TRBV3-1 (or the pseudogene TRBV3-2) and TRBJ1-3; no clear D gene. The germline V gene has CDR1 LGHDT and CDR2 YNNKEL (reference sequence). This CDR3 has 12 amino acids. The V gene lost 2 bases and the J gene lost 12 bases, with 11 bases spanning the gap. CDR3 nucleotide sequence: TGTGCCAGCAGCCAACGCCAGTTAATCATATATTTT. Residues: CASSQRQLIIYF.

J is TRBJ1-3 and V is TRBV19; D may be TRBD1 (6 bases). The CDR3 runs 18 residues. The germline V and J ends were trimmed by 5 bases and 0 bases, with 20 bases remaining between them. In germline, CDR1 is LNHDA, CDR2 SQIVND (reference sequence). Here the CDR3 reads CASSSLTGYQFSGNTIYF. The CDR3 DNA sequence: TGTGCCAGTAGTTCGCTGACAGGCTACCAATTCTCTGGAAACACCATATATTTT.

The gene calls are TRBV6-5 and TRBJ1-2; D perhaps matches TRBD1 (6 bases). The CDR3 extends over 13 amino acids. In germline, CDR1 is MNHEY, CDR2 SVGAGI. Deletions cut 5 bases from V and 4 bases from J, with 11 bases between. CDR3 loop: CASSTQGSYGYTF. In nucleotides, the CDR3 is TGTGCCAGCAGTACGCAGGGGAGCTATGGCTACACCTTC.

This clone appeared many times. The rearrangement joins TRBV15 to TRBJ2-4; 8 bases line up with TRBD1. This CDR3 is 14 amino acids long. Trimming took 3 bases from V and 5 from J; bases not matched to a gene: 3. CDR1 is LNHNV and CDR2 is YYDKDF in the germline V gene (reference sequence). The CDR3 sequence is CATSSLDRENIQYF. In nucleotides, the CDR3 is TGTGCCACCAGCAGCCTGGACAGGGAAAACATTCAGTACTTC.

V is TRBV19 and J is TRBJ2-1; 8 positions match TRBD2. The J segment lost 12 bases and the V segment lost 4 bases, leaving 17 bases of the junction unmatched. The CDR3 contains 16 residues. Germline assignment: CDR1 LNHDA and CDR2 SQIVND (reference sequence). DNA of the CDR3: TGTGCCAGTAGTACTGGACCGGGACTAGGATTCATTGGGCAGTTCTTC. Its protein product is CASSTGPGLGFIGQFF.

V gene TRBV3-1 (or the pseudogene TRBV3-2) combines with J gene TRBJ2-2; 10 bases line up with TRBD2. The CDR3 extends over 15 amino acids. After removal of 3 bases from V and 6 bases from J, the junction contained 4 bases not matched to a gene. CDR1 and CDR2 from the germline V gene are LGHDT and YNNKEL (reference sequence). CDR3 sequence (DNA): TGTGCCAGCAGCCAGAGCGGGGGGGAAGCCGGGGAGCTGTTTTTT. Amino acids: CASSQSGGEAGELFF.

CDR3 in amino acids: CASSQELLAGGGTQYF. For the CDR3, the DNA is TGTGCCAGCAGCCAAGAGCTTCTAGCGGGGGGTGGGACCCAGTACTTC. The J gene is TRBJ2-5, the V gene TRBV3-1 (or the pseudogene TRBV3-2), with 11 bases matching TRBD2. V lost 0 bases and J lost 7; bases outside the gene matches: 7. The V gene's germline CDR1 is LGHDT and CDR2 YNNKEL (reference sequence). The CDR3 length is 16 residues.

V gene TRBV2 combines with J gene TRBJ2-1; 7 bases line up with TRBD1. V lost 9 bases to trimming and J lost 0 bases; unmatched junction nucleotides: 2. Per germline, CDR1 SNHLY and CDR2 FYNNEI. This CDR3 is 13 amino acids long. This CDR3 is CARGTDSYNEQFF. In DNA, the CDR3 is TGTGCCAGAGGGACAGACTCCTACAATGAGCAGTTCTTC. Full variable domain (remainder filled in from reference TRBV2 and TRBJ2-1): EPEVTQTPSHQVTQMGQEVILRCVPISNHLYFYWYRQILGQKVEFLVSFYNNEISEKSEIFDDQFSVERPDGSNFTLKIRSTKLEDSAMYFCARGTDSYNEQFFGPGTRLTVL.

CDR3 sequence reads: CASTGWRVLDEQYF. In DNA, the CDR3 is TGTGCCAGCACCGGATGGAGGGTCCTTGACGAGCAGTACTTC. The chain carries TRBV6-5 and TRBJ2-7; D is possibly TRBD2 (6 bases). V was pared by 7 bases and J by 5 bases, with 18 bases between. Germline CDR1 MNHEY, CDR2 SVGAGI. The CDR3 is 14 residues long.

In this sample, this clone turned up once. The rearrangement uses TRBV6-2 or TRBV6-3 and TRBJ2-1; TRBD2 aligns across 8 bases. The CDR3 runs 15 residues. After removal of 2 bases from V and 8 bases from J, the junction contained 8 bases not matched to a gene. Per the germline V gene, CDR1 is MNHEY and CDR2 is SVGEGT. CDR3 sequence (DNA): TGTGCCAGCAGTTACGTCGGGACTAGGAGAGATGAGCAGTTCTTC. Its protein is CASSYVGTRRDEQFF.

The V and J genes are TRBV7-9 and TRBJ1-4, with 7 positions matching TRBD1. The germline V gene encodes CDR1 SEHNR and CDR2 FQNEAQ (reference sequence). This CDR3 is built from 19 residues. Germline trimming cut 4 bases from V and 1 base from J; bases unmatched to any gene: 15. The DNA of the CDR3 is TGTGCCAGCAGCTCTGACAGGGTCGGGCCCGGTCTAACTAATGAAAAACTGTTTTTT. This translates into CASSSDRVGPGLTNEKLFF.

This chain uses TRBV7-8 with TRBJ2-7; 7 bases fit TRBD2. In germline, CDR1 is SGHVS, CDR2 FQNEAQ. V was pared by 8 bases and J by 2 bases, with 9 bases of the junction left unmatched. The CDR3 sequence is 14 residues long. As DNA, the CDR3 is TGTGCCAGCTCGCCCCGGGGGGTACCCTACGAGCAGTACGTC. Its protein is CASSPRGVPYEQYV.

V and J are TRBV24-1 and TRBJ2-2; 7 bases match TRBD1. There are 16 residues in the CDR3. From germline, CDR1 is KGHDR and CDR2 SFDVKD. With 5 bases clipped from V and 7 bases from J, the junction kept 12 bases outside the gene matches. The CDR3 spells CATSGAFLGGNGELFF. Written as DNA, the CDR3 is TGTGCCACCAGTGGCGCCTTCTTAGGGGGCAACGGGGAGCTGTTTTTT.

The rearrangement uses TRBV27 and TRBJ1-2; 9 bases agree with TRBD1. The V gene's germline CDR1 is MNHEY and CDR2 SMNVEV (reference sequence). The CDR3 totals 14 residues. With 6 bases clipped from V and 2 bases from J, the junction kept 4 bases outside the gene matches. CDR3 sequence (DNA): TGTGCCAGCAGACGACAGGGGGGAAACTATGGCTACACCTTC. Amino acid sequence: CASRRQGGNYGYTF.

This rearrangement joins TRBV6-6 to TRBJ1-1; unclear D gene. CDR1 MNHNY and CDR2 SVGAGI come from the germline V gene (reference sequence). The V end lost 2 bases, the J end lost 8 bases, and 6 bases lay between the germline ends. The CDR3 spans 11 residues. CDR3 residues: CASSYRGEAFF. Here the CDR3 DNA reads TGTGCCAGCAGTTACAGAGGCGAAGCTTTCTTT.

The genes are TRBV13 and TRBJ1-2, with 7 nucleotides matching TRBD1. This CDR3 has 15 amino acids. Germline values: CDR1 PRHDT, CDR2 FYEKMQ (reference sequence). The ends lost 5 bases at V and 2 bases at J; junction bases unmatched: 8. The CDR3 DNA reads TGTGCCAGCAGCCCGCCGGGACAGAGAAACTATGGCTACACCTTC. Encoded protein: CASSPPGQRNYGYTF.

This clone appeared a few times. The rearrangement joins TRBV5-1 to TRBJ1-1; no clear D. Trimming shortened V by 0 bases and J by 10 bases, and 13 bases separated the two germline ends. CDR3 length equals 13 residues. Germline V lookup: CDR1 SGHRS, CDR2 YFSETQ. CDR3 residues: CASSLDGKIGAFF. In DNA, the CDR3 is TGCGCCAGCAGCTTGGACGGGAAGATCGGAGCTTTCTTT.

The chain has TRBV7-9 and TRBJ1-2; possible D gene TRBD1, 5 bases. Germline loops: CDR1 SEHNR, CDR2 FQNEAQ (reference sequence). This CDR3 is 14 amino acids long. V was shortened by 5 bases and J by 6 bases, with 16 bases between the two germline ends. The CDR3 loop reads CASSERTAGDGYTF. The CDR3 DNA is TGTGCCAGCAGCGAAAGGACGGCGGGGGATGGCTACACCTTC.

J is TRBJ2-7 and V is TRBV6-5; the match to TRBD1 covers 8 bases. The CDR3 covers 13 residues. Germline lookup yields CDR1 MNHEY and CDR2 SVGAGI. Trimming at V came to 6 bases and at J to 5 bases, leaving 6 bases not matched to a gene. CDR3: CASSRGRADEQYV. CDR3 sequence (DNA): TGTGCCAGCAGCAGGGGGCGGGCGGACGAGCAGTACGTC.

This clone was counted once. V gene TRBV28 combines with J gene TRBJ1-6; 7 bases match TRBD1. CDR1 and CDR2 (germline): MDHEN, SYDVKM. The CDR3 contains 18 residues. V gave up 5 bases and J gave up 9 bases; unmatched junction bases: 19. CDR3 sequence: CASSLPVTEGQDTSPLHF. CDR3 nucleotide sequence: TGTGCCAGCAGTCTCCCTGTCACCGAAGGACAGGATACTTCACCCCTCCACTTT.

This chain connects TRBV24-1 to TRBJ1-2; the D gene is possibly TRBD1 (6 bases). Germline V gives CDR1 KGHDR, CDR2 SFDVKD. Trimming cost V 4 bases and J 5 bases, with 13 bases left between them. The CDR3 covers 14 residues. This chain's CDR3 is CATSDSYDRYGYTF. CDR3 nucleotides: TGTGCCACCAGTGACTCTTACGACAGGTATGGCTACACCTTC.